This TCR beta chain was sequenced during a study of blood T cell repertoires in COVID-19 (dated by TCRdb to the early 2020s). About the study as a whole: The collaborator samples originated in the United States, Italy and Spain and spanned the acute and convalescent phases of COVID-19. The prospective study material was composed of cDNA or gDNA derived from T cells, B-cell-depleted T cells, or PBMCs. The dataset comprised deeply sampled blood TCRbeta repertoires from subjects exposed to, actively infected with, or recovered from COVID-19. The repertoires were released in a freely available public database intended as a resource for research on the immune response to SARS-CoV-2. The samples were drawn from the first 160 participants of the ongoing ImmuneRACE study and from 1,254 subjects provided by 6 global collaborators. Nearly every sample came with metadata listing a de-identified subject ID, COVID-19 status, age in years and sex. Where HLA class I and class II types were available, the types were taken from metadata supplied by the sample provider, not from assay-based typing. What the work shows at the level of the full study, not this receptor alone: Clinical and demographic metadata were provided uncurated, with the amount varying by source and participant.

The immunoSEQ Assay, a bias-controlled multiplex PCR, was used to amplify TCRbeta CDR3 regions from genomic DNA. In the authors' own workflow: The number of nucleated cells in each sample was estimated by amplification of reference gene primers within the assay. To quantify the absolute abundance of each unique TCRbeta CDR3 rearrangement, sequence reads were collapsed and filtered. For each sample, productive Simpson clonality was calculated as the square root of Simpson's diversity index over productive rearrangements. TCRdb provides this immuneACCESS table in a form limited to in-frame rearrangements. Some clones are lacking; in checked studies, under half of them reflect an unresolved V gene, and why the rest are absent is not known. V and J calls and clone size follow that table, whereas D and trimming were derived from the DNA. Recorded for this sample are some 380,000 clones; 81% of them occurred a single time. About 1% of the sample is taken by the ten largest.

The germline ends are 19 bases apart after V is trimmed by 4 bases and J by 4 bases. Taken from the germline V gene (reference sequence), the CDR1 and CDR2 loops are LGHDT and YNNKEL. From the cysteine up to the phenylalanine, the CDR3 has a length of 16 residues. Left in the record is the CDR3 DNA by itself, 48 bases read in frame from the first base. As regards this clone: Its antigen target is currently unknown. Qualities for individual bases were not recorded, and no much larger clone is one base off.

Whole blood was collected in K2EDTA tubes by collaborating institutions according to the institutions' own protocols. For TCRbeta analysis, collaborators shipped samples in one of three forms: frozen whole blood, isolated PBMCs, or DNA extracted from either of those sample types. The clonotype originates from a human donor with acute or convalescent COVID-19. The donor label of this sample is uncertain. The chain couples TRBV3-1 (or the pseudogene TRBV3-2) to TRBJ1-1; TRBD1 is perhaps the D gene, given 6 matching bases. Sequencing was carried out using peripheral blood. CDR3 loop: CASSPRGGRGGTEAFF. The nucleotide sequence reads as follows: TGTGCCAGCAGCCCCCGGGGGGGGCGCGGAGGCACTGAAGCTTTCTTT.